Sequencing of this T cell receptor (beta chain) was carried out in a study of blood T cell repertoires in COVID-19. Study-level background: Sites in the United States, Italy and Spain provided acute and convalescent COVID-19 samples. The analysed material was cDNA or gDNA that came from T cells, B-cell-depleted T cells, or PBMCs.

Per the study methods: Quantification of nucleated cells was approximated via reference gene primer amplification. Libraries were prepared by immunoSEQ multiplex PCR; TCRdb keeps only in-frame clonotypes and omits some of them. D and trimming come from the DNA, and the V and J calls and clone size come from that table. The sample carries some 280,000 clones, around four fifths recorded once. The sequenced sample consisted of peripheral blood. The source of this sequence is a woman in her 50s with active or convalescent COVID-19.

The CDR3 loop is CASSLSTGDGYTF. The CDR3 DNA sequence: TGTGCCAGCAGCTTGAGTACAGGGGATGGCTACACCTTC. The chain is built from TRBV5-4 and TRBJ1-2; 7 nucleotides align to TRBD1. The length of the CDR3 is 13 residues. After removal of 1 base from V and 6 bases from J, the junction contained 3 bases not matched to a gene. Germline V gives CDR1 SGHNT, CDR2 YYREEE (reference sequence).